This note documents a single TCR beta chain sequence. This CDR3 spans 15 amino acids. Germline assignment: CDR1 KGHSH and CDR2 LQKENI. V was trimmed by 3 bases and J by 2 bases, leaving 11 bases between them. This specimen belongs to a study of T-cell reconstitution after alpha-beta-depleted transplantation in children. Researchers prepared the TCRbeta library using unique molecular identifiers, the study reports. MiXCR, run by TCRdb on the PCR reads, gives a single entry per CDR3 protein. The data show roughly 590,000 distinct CDR3 sequences, 15% to 20% seen once. The sample in question was PBMCs from the stem cell graft donor, obtained from the stem cell graft. The sequence came from a human donor who donated a stem cell graft to a child with acute myeloid leukemia. The rearrangement joins TRBV18 to TRBJ2-1; tentative D call: TRBD1 (5 bases). CDR3: CASSPGPGTYNEQFF. CDR3 bases: TGTGCCAGCTCACCGGGGCCGGGCACCTACAATGAGCAGTTCTTC. Supplemented by reference TRBV18 and TRBJ2-1, the full variable domain reads NAGVMQNPRHLVRRRGQEARLRCSPMKGHSHVYWYRQLPEEGLKFMVYLQKENIIDESGMPKERFSAEFPKEGPSILRIQQVVRGDSAAYFCASSPGPGTYNEQFFGPGTRLTVL.